The 20 T cell receptor beta chains in this list originate from one sample, sequenced in a study of blood T cell repertoires in COVID-19. Measured with immunoSEQ multiplex PCR; TCRdb has only the in-frame clones, and not every one. This table holds about 300,000 clones, more than 70% found once. The sequencing sample was made of peripheral blood. The receptors were sampled from a woman in her forties or fifties with acute or convalescent COVID-19.

This chain joins TRBV3-1 (or the pseudogene TRBV3-2) and TRBJ1-4; TRBD1 might be the D (6 bases). The CDR3 loop spans 15 amino acids. Germline CDR1 reads LGHDT; CDR2 reads YNNKEL (reference sequence). Between the trimmed V and J ends, which lost 0 bases and 4 bases, there was a span of 9 bases. Written as DNA, the CDR3 is TGTGCCAGCAGCCAAGACGACAGGTATAATGAAAAACTGTTTTTT. Its translation: CASSQDDRYNEKLFF.

This chain links TRBV10-3 with TRBJ1-1; the match to TRBD1 covers 9 bases. Germline trimming cut 2 bases from V and 5 bases from J; bases unmatched to any gene: 6. The CDR3 is 15 residues long. CDR1 and CDR2 (germline): ENHRY, SYGVKD. The CDR3 DNA reads as TGTGCCATCAGTGAGCCCACAGGGGGCCCGACTGAAGCTTTCTTT. Translating gives CAISEPTGGPTEAFF.

This clone was observed once. The chain is built from TRBV14 and TRBJ2-7, with TRBD1 identical over 11 bases. The CDR3 has 16 amino acids. Trimming took 0 bases from V and 4 from J; bases not matched to a gene: 5. Germline lookup yields CDR1 SGHDN and CDR2 FVKESK. The CDR3 region has the DNA TGTGCCAGCAGCCAAGACCCCGGGACAGGGGGTTACGAGCAGTACTTC. The encoded protein is CASSQDPGTGGYEQYF.

This rearrangement joins TRBV2 to TRBJ1-4; 10 nucleotides line up with TRBD1. Trimming cost V 7 bases and J 8 bases; bases outside gene matches: 7. Germline V gene sequence: CDR1 SNHLY, CDR2 FYNNEI. There are 14 residues in the CDR3. Written as DNA, the CDR3 is TGTGCCAGCAAATCCGGGACAGGGGAGGAAAAACTGTTTTTT. This codes for CASKSGTGEEKLFF.

CDR3 DNA sequence: TGTGCCAGCAGCAATGTTGGGGGGGGCGGTCAGCCCCAGCATTTT. Encoded protein: CASSNVGGGGQPQHF. This chain connects TRBV7-2 to TRBJ1-5, with D maybe TRBD1 (6 bases). The length of the CDR3 is 15 residues. The V gene lost 5 bases and the J gene lost 6 bases, with 17 bases spanning the gap. From germline, CDR1 is SGHTA and CDR2 FQGNSA.

The chain couples TRBV10-1 to TRBJ2-3, with D uncertain. The V gene's germline CDR1 is WNHNN and CDR2 SYGVQD (reference sequence). The V and J ends lost 4 bases and 2 bases respectively, with 7 bases between them. This CDR3 comprises 13 residues. CDR3 bases: TGCGCCAGCAGTGGAAGCCTCACAGATACGCAGTATTTT. Translated: CASSGSLTDTQYF.

The chain is built from TRBV2 and TRBJ2-7; D gene unclear. The CDR3 extends over 17 amino acids. Trimming took 3 bases from V and 3 from J, leaving 21 bases between them. Germline CDR1 and CDR2: SNHLY and FYNNEI. CDR3 in amino acids: CASSDLVHGSSFYEQYV. CDR3 DNA sequence: TGTGCCAGCAGTGACCTCGTACATGGCTCGTCTTTCTACGAGCAGTACGTC.

The gene calls are TRBV18 and TRBJ2-7, with D possibly TRBD1 on 6 matching bases. Germline V gives CDR1 KGHSH, CDR2 LQKENI. This CDR3 contains 15 residues. V lost 0 bases, J lost 5 bases, and 14 bases lay in between. The CDR3 reads CASSPPGWGRNEQYF. The CDR3, as DNA: TGTGCCAGCTCACCACCAGGGTGGGGGCGCAACGAGCAGTACTTC.

The chain links TRBV19 to TRBJ1-6; perhaps TRBD1 as D (6 bases). V was cut by 3 bases and J by 8 bases, with 14 bases left in between. CDR1 LNHDA and CDR2 SQIVND come from the germline V gene (reference sequence). The CDR3 length is 15 residues. CDR3 nucleotides: TGTGCCAGTAGTATGCAGGGGCACGGTGATTCACCCCTCCACTTT. It translates to CASSMQGHGDSPLHF. The full variable domain, in which reference TRBV19 and TRBJ1-6 provide the parts outside the CDR3, is DGGITQSPKYLFRKEGQNVTLSCEQNLNHDAMYWYRQDPGQGLRLIYYSQIVNDFQKGDIAEGYSVSREKKESFPLTVTSAQKNPTAFYLCASSMQGHGDSPLHFGNGTRLTVT.

This clone has only a few counts. The rearrangement joins TRBV10-1 to TRBJ1-5; D not resolved. The CDR3 has 12 residues. Germline-derived CDR1 and CDR2 are WNHNN and SYGVQD (reference sequence). V lost 2 bases to trimming and J lost 9 bases, with 8 bases between them. The CDR3 reads CASSEPSGPQHF. Here the CDR3 DNA reads TGCGCCAGCAGTGAGCCATCGGGGCCCCAGCATTTT.

In regard to this clone: Other DNA sequences from this sample encode an identical CDR3 as well. The rearrangement uses TRBV2 and TRBJ1-4; TRBD1 matches 10 bases. The trim removed 7 bases at V and 7 bases at J, leaving 3 bases unmatched. The length of the CDR3 is 13 residues. Germline V gene sequence: CDR1 SNHLY, CDR2 FYNNEI. The CDR3 sequence: CASIGQGGEKLFF. CDR3 nucleotides: TGTGCCAGCATAGGACAGGGGGGTGAAAAACTGTTTTTT.

This chain joins TRBV7-3 and TRBJ2-5, with D possibly TRBD2 on 6 matching bases. Trimming shortened V by 5 bases and J by 4 bases, and 20 bases separated the two germline ends. Germline CDR1 SGHTA, CDR2 FQGTGA. The CDR3 is 16 residues long. For the CDR3, the DNA is TGTGCCAGCAGCCCTGAGGCGCCACCCGGGGGAGAGACCCAGTACTTC. This translates into CASSPEAPPGGETQYF.

The V call is TRBV1, the J call TRBJ2-7; the tabulated D call, TRBD2, remains unverified against the DNA. TRBV1 is a documented pseudogene. CDR3 length: 15 amino acids. The CDR3 spells CTSSQDHGGSYEQYV. CDR3 bases: TGCACCAGCAGCCAAGATCACGGAGGCTCCTACGAGCAGTACGTC.

This clone has just one count. This CDR3 is CAISERGAQETQYF. The CDR3 coding sequence is TGTGCCATCAGTGAACGGGGAGCCCAAGAGACCCAGTACTTC. The chain joins TRBV10-3 to TRBJ2-5; D is possibly TRBD2 (5 bases). V gave up 3 bases and J gave up 1 base, with 9 bases separating them. CDR1 and CDR2 (germline): ENHRY, SYGVKD. This CDR3 is 14 amino acids long.

The gene calls are TRBV27 and TRBJ2-3; D is perhaps TRBD2 (5 bases). CDR1 is MNHEY, CDR2 SMNVEV, per germline (reference sequence). This CDR3 is built from 19 residues. Trimming removed 0 bases from V and 1 base from J, with 20 bases in between. DNA of the CDR3: TGTGCCAGCAGTTTATCGCAGCGGTCTCCTTCCTCTGGCACAGATACGCAGTATTTT. Translated, it gives CASSLSQRSPSSGTDTQYF.

V gene TRBV7-9 combines with J gene TRBJ1-1; the D is unclear. With 5 bases removed from V and 4 bases from J, the gap between germline ends came to 20 bases. The CDR3 contains 16 residues. Germline V CDR1 and CDR2: SEHNR, FQNEAQ (reference sequence). For the CDR3, the DNA is TGTGCCAGCAGCCGTCCAGAGCCACCACGGGGCACTGAAGCTTTCTTT. Translating it yields CASSRPEPPRGTEAFF.

This clone has only a few counts. V is TRBV7-9 and J is TRBJ1-1; the match to TRBD1 covers 8 bases. This CDR3 spans 13 amino acids. Germline CDR1 and CDR2: SEHNR and FQNEAQ (reference sequence). Trimming removed 6 bases from V and 11 bases from J; junction bases left unmatched: 11. The DNA of the CDR3 is TGTGCCAGCAGTTTGACCCCGGACAGGGCGGCTTTCTTT. As protein: CASSLTPDRAAFF.

The chain links TRBV10-3 to TRBJ1-1; D is uncertain. This CDR3 has 13 amino acids. The V gene's germline CDR1 is ENHRY and CDR2 SYGVKD. Trimming removed 3 bases from V and 1 base from J, with 6 bases in between. This CDR3 reads CAISEVRNTEAFF. For the CDR3, the DNA is TGTGCCATCAGTGAAGTGAGGAACACTGAAGCTTTCTTT.

This clone has more than one count but fewer than ten. The rearrangement joins TRBV4-1 to TRBJ2-2, with D possibly being TRBD2 (7 bases). Trimming shortened V by 0 bases and J by 4 bases, and 18 bases separated the two germline ends. Germline V gene data show CDR1 as MGHRA and CDR2 as YSYEKL. The length of the CDR3 is 18 residues. CDR3 loop: CASSQEGPGGRGTGELFF. The CDR3 bases are TGCGCCAGCAGCCAAGAAGGGCCGGGGGGCCGTGGCACCGGGGAGCTGTTTTTT.

The chain joins TRBV5-1 to TRBJ1-1; a weak D match, TRBD1 (5 bases). Germline values: CDR1 SGHRS, CDR2 YFSETQ. Trimming removed 4 bases from V and 1 base from J, with 8 bases in between. The length of the CDR3 is 13 residues. CDR3 bases: TGCGCCAGCAGCATGACAGCGAACACTGAAGCTTTCTTT. It yields the protein CASSMTANTEAFF.